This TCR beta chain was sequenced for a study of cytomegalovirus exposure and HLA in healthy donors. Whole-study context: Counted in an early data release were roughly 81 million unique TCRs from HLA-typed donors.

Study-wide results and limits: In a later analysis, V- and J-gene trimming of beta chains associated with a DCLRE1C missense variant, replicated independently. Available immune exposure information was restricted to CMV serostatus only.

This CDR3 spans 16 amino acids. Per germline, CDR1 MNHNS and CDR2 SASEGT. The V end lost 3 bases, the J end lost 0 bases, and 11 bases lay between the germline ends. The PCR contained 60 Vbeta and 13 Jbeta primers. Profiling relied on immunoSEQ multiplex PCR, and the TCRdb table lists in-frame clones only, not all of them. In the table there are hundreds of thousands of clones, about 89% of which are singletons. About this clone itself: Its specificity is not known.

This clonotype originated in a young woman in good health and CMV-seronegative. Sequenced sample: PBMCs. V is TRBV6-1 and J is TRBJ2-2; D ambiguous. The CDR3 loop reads CASSDFIATNTGELFF. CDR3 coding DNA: TGTGCCAGCAGTGATTTTATTGCTACGAACACCGGGGAGCTGTTTTTT.